Listed below are T cell receptor beta chains from one sample, sequenced in a study of identical twins. Using its own MiXCR run on the 5' RACE reads, TCRdb lists one record per CDR3 protein. The sample yields roughly 700,000 distinct CDR3 sequences, around 8.6% seen once. These data also featured in a second study, about yellow fever vaccine responses in identical twins.

The sequenced sample was PBMCs. These receptors were collected from a woman in her late teens or twenties in good health. Each CDR3 is given with its conserved first and last residue. D genes are given only for firm matches. Only part of the rows carry a size: once, few, many, or a class if the clone is expanded.

14 | many | TRBJ2-1 | TRBD1 | TRBV27 | TGTGCCAGCTGCCCAGGGACAGGCTACAATGAGCAGTTCTTC | CASCPGTGYNEQFF
14 | - | TRBJ2-3 | TRBD2 | TRBV29-1 | TGCAGCGTTGAAACAACTAGCGGGGGGGATACGCAGTATTTT | CSVETTSGGDTQYF
14 | - | TRBJ2-2 | - | TRBV7-6 | TGTGCCAGCAGCTTAGCGACTACCTCCGGGGAGCTGTTTTTT | CASSLATTSGELFF
14 | few | TRBJ1-2 | - | TRBV6-1 | TGTGCCAGCAGCGACCCCAGCTTGAGGCCTGGCTACACCTTC | CASSDPSLRPGYTF
11 | - | TRBJ2-1 | - | TRBV7-2 | TGTGCCAGCACCTGGGGCAATGAGCAGTTCTTC | CASTWGNEQFF
15 | many | TRBJ1-3 | - | TRBV7-7 | TGTGCTAGCAGCTTAGGGCCGGGGAGTGGAAACACCATATATTTT | CASSLGPGSGNTIYF
15 | - | TRBJ2-6 | - | TRBV7-3 | TGTGCCAGCAGCTCCACAGCGTCTGGGGCCAACGTCCTGACTTTC | CASSSTASGANVLTF
16 | - | TRBJ2-2 | TRBD2 | TRBV12-3/TRBV12-4 | TGTGCCAGCAGAATCCCGGGACTAGCGTACACCGGGGAGCTGTTTTTT | CASRIPGLAYTGELFF
15 | many | TRBJ1-3 | - | TRBV12-3/TRBV12-4 | TGTGCCAGCAGTTTACCCGCAGGGTTGGCGAACACCATATATTTT | CASSLPAGLANTIYF
19 | few | TRBJ2-1 | TRBD2 | TRBV11-2 | TGTGCCAGCATCTTAGGGGGACTAGCGGACTATGGCTCCTACAATGAGCAGTTCTTC | CASILGGLADYGSYNEQFF
14 | - | TRBJ2-7 | TRBD2 | TRBV11-3 | TGTGCCAGCAGCATCGGACTAGCGGGGGCCGAGCAGTACTTC | CASSIGLAGAEQYF
19 | many | TRBJ1-3 | - | TRBV5-1 | TGCGCCACCCCGAGAAATGGTGACTATGGACAGCACTCTGGAAACACCATATATTTT | CATPRNGDYGQHSGNTIYF
17 | - | TRBJ2-7 | TRBD2 | TRBV3-1 | TGTGCCAGCAGCCAAGGACTAGCGGGGGAGATATCCTACGAGCAGTACTTC | CASSQGLAGEISYEQYF
14 | many | TRBJ1-1 | TRBD1 | TRBV12-3/TRBV12-4 | TGTGCCAGCAGTAGGGGGCCAGGGAACACTGAAGCTTTCTTT | CASSRGPGNTEAFF
21 | - | TRBJ2-1 | TRBD2 | TRBV11-2 | TGTGCCAGCAGCCCTACTAACTTTAGCGGGGGGCCTCCCTACTCCTACAATGAGCAGTTCTTC | CASSPTNFSGGPPYSYNEQFF
15 | - | TRBJ2-2 | TRBD1 | TRBV6-5 | TGTGCCAGCAGTTACTCAGGGGGCGCGGGCGGGGAGCTGTTTTTT | CASSYSGGAGGELFF
19 | many | TRBJ2-1 | TRBD2 | TRBV6-2/TRBV6-3 | TGTGCCAGCGCCACCCCCAATTCCGCGGGAGGGGGCTCCTACAATGAGCAGTTCTTC | CASATPNSAGGGSYNEQFF
18 | few | TRBJ2-6 | TRBD1 | TRBV28 | TGTGCCAGCAGTACACCGGGACAGGGGTCCACTGGGGCCAACGTCCTGACTTTC | CASSTPGQGSTGANVLTF
17 | - | TRBJ2-6 | TRBD1 | TRBV12-3/TRBV12-4 | TGTGCCAGCAGTATCCGGGACAGGGGGTCTGGGGCCAACGTCCTGACTTTC | CASSIRDRGSGANVLTF
12 | many | TRBJ1-1 | - | TRBV29-1 | TGCAGCGTTGTCGGTGAGGACACTGAAGCTTTCTTT | CSVVGEDTEAFF
15 | few | TRBJ2-4 | - | TRBV7-9 | TGTGCCAGCAGCTCCCCAATCGGGGGAGATCACATTCAGTACTTC | CASSSPIGGDHIQYF
16 | - | TRBJ1-2 | - | TRBV4-2 | TGTGCCAGCAGCCAACCTTATAAGGGCCGGGAGGATGGCTACACCTTC | CASSQPYKGREDGYTF
14 | - | TRBJ2-5 | - | TRBV5-1 | TGCGCCAGCAGGCAAGACATGGGGACAGAGACCCAGTACTTC | CASRQDMGTETQYF
14 | - | TRBJ2-1 | TRBD2 | TRBV5-1 | TGCGCCAGCAGCTCGGGGGGGGGAGTGAATGAGCAGTTCTTC | CASSSGGGVNEQFF
15 | many | TRBJ1-5 | - | TRBV12-3/TRBV12-4 | TGTGCCAGCAGTTTTGGCGGGACGATAAATCAGCCCCAGCATTTT | CASSFGGTINQPQHF
18 | many | TRBJ2-1 | TRBD2 | TRBV5-5 | TGTGCCAGCAGCAAAACCGGGACTAGCGGAAGCTCCTACAATGAGCAGTTCTTC | CASSKTGTSGSSYNEQFF
16 | many | TRBJ2-7 | TRBD2 | TRBV4-3 | TGCGCCAGCAGCCAAGATGGACTAGCGGGAGGTCGGGAGCAGTACTTC | CASSQDGLAGGREQYF